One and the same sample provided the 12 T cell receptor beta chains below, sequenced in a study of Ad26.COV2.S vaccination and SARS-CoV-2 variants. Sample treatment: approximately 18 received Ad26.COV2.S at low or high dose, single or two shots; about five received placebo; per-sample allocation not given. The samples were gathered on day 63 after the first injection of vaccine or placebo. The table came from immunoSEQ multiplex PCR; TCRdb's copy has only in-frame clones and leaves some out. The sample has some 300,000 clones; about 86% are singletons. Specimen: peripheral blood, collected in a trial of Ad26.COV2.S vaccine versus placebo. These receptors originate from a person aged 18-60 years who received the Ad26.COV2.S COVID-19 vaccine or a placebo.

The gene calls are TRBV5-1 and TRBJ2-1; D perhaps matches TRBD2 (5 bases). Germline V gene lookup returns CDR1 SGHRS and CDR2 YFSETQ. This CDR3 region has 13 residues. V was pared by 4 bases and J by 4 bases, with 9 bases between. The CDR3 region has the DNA TGCGCCAGCAGCATCGAGCGGTACAATGAGCAGTTCTTC. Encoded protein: CASSIERYNEQFF.

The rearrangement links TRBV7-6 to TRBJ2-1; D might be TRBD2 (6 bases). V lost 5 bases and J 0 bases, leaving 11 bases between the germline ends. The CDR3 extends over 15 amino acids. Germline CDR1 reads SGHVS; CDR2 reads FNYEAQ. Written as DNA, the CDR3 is TGTGCCAGCAGCATGGACTATTTCTCCTACAATGAGCAGTTCTTC. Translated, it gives CASSMDYFSYNEQFF.

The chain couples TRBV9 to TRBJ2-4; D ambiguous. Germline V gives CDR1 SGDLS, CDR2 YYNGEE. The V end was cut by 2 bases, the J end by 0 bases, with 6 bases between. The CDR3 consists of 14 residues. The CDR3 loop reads CASSVGLAKNIQYF. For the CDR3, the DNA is TGTGCCAGCAGCGTCGGGCTAGCCAAAAACATTCAGTACTTC. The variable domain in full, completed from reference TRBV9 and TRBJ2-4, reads DSGVTQTPKHLITATGQRVTLRCSPRSGDLSVYWYQQSLDQGLQFLIQYYNGEERAKGNILERFSAQQFPDLHSELNLSSLELGDSALYFCASSVGLAKNIQYFGAGTRLSVL.

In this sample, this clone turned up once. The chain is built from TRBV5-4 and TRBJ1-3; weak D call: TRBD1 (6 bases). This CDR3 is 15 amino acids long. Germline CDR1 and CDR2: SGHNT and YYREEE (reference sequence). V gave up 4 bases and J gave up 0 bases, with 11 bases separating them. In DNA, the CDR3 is TGTGCCAGCAGCCTATCAGGGGACTCTGGAAACACCATATATTTT. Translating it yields CASSLSGDSGNTIYF.

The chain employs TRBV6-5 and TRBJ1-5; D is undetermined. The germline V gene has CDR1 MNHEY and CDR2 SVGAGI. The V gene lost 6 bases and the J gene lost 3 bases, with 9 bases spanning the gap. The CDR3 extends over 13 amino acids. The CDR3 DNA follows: TGTGCCAGCAGGGACGGGTTCAATCAGCCCCAGCATTTT. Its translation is CASRDGFNQPQHF.

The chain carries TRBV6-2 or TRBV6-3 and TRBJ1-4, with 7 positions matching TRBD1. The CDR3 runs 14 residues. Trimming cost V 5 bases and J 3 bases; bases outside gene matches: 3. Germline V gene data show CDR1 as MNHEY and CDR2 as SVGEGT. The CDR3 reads CASSGDRSNEKLFF. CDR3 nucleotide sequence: TGTGCCAGCAGTGGGGACAGATCTAATGAAAAACTGTTTTTT.

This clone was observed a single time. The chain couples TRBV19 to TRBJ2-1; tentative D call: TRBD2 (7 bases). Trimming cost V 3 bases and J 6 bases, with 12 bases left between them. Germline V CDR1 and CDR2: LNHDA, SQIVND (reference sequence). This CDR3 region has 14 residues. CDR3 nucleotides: TGTGCCAGTAGTATCCGGGGGGCCGGCAATGAGCAGTTCTTC. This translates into CASSIRGAGNEQFF.

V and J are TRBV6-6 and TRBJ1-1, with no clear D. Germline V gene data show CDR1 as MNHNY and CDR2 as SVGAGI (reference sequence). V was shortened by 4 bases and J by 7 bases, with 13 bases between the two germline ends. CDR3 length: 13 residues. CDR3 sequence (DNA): TGTGCCAGCAGTTCCCTAACCTCCCTTGAAGCTTTCTTT. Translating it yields CASSSLTSLEAFF.

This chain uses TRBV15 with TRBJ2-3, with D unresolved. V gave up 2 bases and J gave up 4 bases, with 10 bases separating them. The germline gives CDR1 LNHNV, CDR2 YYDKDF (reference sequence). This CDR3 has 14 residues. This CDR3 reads CATSRPFGADTQYF. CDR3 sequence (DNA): TGTGCCACCAGCAGACCTTTTGGGGCAGATACGCAGTATTTT.

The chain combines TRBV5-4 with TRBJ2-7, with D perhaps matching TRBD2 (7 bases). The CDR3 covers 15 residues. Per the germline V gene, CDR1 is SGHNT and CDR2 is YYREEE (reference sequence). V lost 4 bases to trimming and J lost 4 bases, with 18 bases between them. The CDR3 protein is CASSGPTRGGYEQYF. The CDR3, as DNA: TGTGCCAGCAGCGGCCCGACAAGGGGGGGGTACGAGCAGTACTTC.

This chain's CDR3 is CASSLVLTGAYEQYF. The CDR3 bases are TGTGCCAGCAGCTTAGTGTTGACAGGGGCCTACGAGCAGTACTTC. V and J are TRBV11-2 and TRBJ2-7, with 8 bases matching TRBD1. The germline CDR1 and CDR2 sequences are SGHAT and FQNNGV. The V and J ends lost 1 base and 2 bases, in that order; junction bases with no gene match: 4. The CDR3 spans 15 residues.

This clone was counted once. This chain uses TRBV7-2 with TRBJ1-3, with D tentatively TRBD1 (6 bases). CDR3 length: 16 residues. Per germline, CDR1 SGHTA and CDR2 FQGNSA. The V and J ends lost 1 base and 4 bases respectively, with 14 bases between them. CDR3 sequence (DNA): TGTGCCAGCAGCTTAGTGCCGGGGGCGCGCGGAAACACCATATATTTT. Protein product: CASSLVPGARGNTIYF.